The rows below give T cell receptor beta chains drawn from one sample of a study of low-dose radiotherapy and immunotherapy resistance in tumors. Each CDR3 protein gets one entry after TCRdb re-called the reads with MiXCR. Of 30,000 or so distinct CDR3 sequences in the sample, under 55% were seen once. This specimen was PBMCs, taken after low-dose radiotherapy plus immunotherapy. These receptors came from a male donor with gallbladder cancer. Each CDR3 is given with its conserved first and last residue. D genes are given only for firm matches. Size values are once, few and many counts, or a class for expanded clones, and some rows have none.

>NA|TRBJ2-3|many|TRBV7-9
CASANGGPRTDTQYF
TGTGCCAGCGCGAATGGGGGGCCGCGCACAGATACGCAGTATTTT
>TRBD1|TRBJ2-5|NA|TRBV29-1
CSVETPTGFQETQYF
TGCAGCGTTGAAACACCGACAGGGTTTCAGGAGACCCAGTACTTC
>NA|TRBJ2-1|NA|TRBV4-2
CASSQGAGGIYNEQFF
TGTGCCAGCAGCCAAGGGGCGGGCGGGATCTACAATGAGCAGTTCTTC
>NA|TRBJ1-3|NA|TRBV5-1
CASSLASSTGNTIYF
TGCGCCAGCAGCTTGGCCTCGTCCACAGGAAACACCATATATTTT
>NA|TRBJ1-2|NA|TRBV2
CASRRGFDGYTF
TGTGCCAGCAGACGGGGTTTTGATGGCTACACCTTC
>NA|TRBJ2-7|NA|TRBV5-1
CASRGSTPPEQYF
TGCGCCAGCAGGGGTAGTACCCCCCCGGAGCAGTACTTC
>TRBD2|TRBJ2-3|NA|TRBV5-1
CASRVSGGEDTQYF
TGCGCCAGCAGGGTTAGCGGGGGCGAGGATACGCAGTATTTT
>NA|TRBJ2-7|NA|TRBV6-1
CASSSQPYEQYF
TGTGCCAGCAGTAGCCAGCCCTACGAGCAGTACTTC
>NA|TRBJ2-1|NA|TRBV28
CASTLRPTDNEQFF
TGTGCCAGCACCCTTCGGCCGACTGACAATGAGCAGTTCTTC
>TRBD1|TRBJ2-2|NA|TRBV6-2/TRBV6-3
CASSFGTGRTGELFF
TGTGCCAGCAGCTTCGGGACAGGGCGCACCGGGGAGCTGTTTTTT